The 5 T cell receptor beta chains below were found in one sample sequenced in a study of cytomegalovirus exposure and HLA in healthy donors. PCR involved 60 Vbeta and 13 Jbeta primers. This table comes from immunoSEQ multiplex PCR, and its TCRdb copy is limited to in-frame clones, with some not included. The sample records some 180,000 clones, just over 75% being singletons. Sequencing input: PBMCs. The receptors shown here come from a man younger than 35 in good health and CMV-seronegative.

This chain links TRBV15 with TRBJ1-6, with 9 bases identical to TRBD1. Unmatched junction bases numbered 4, after V lost 5 bases and J lost 5 bases. Germline CDR1 LNHNV, CDR2 YYDKDF (reference sequence). The CDR3 is 15 amino acids. The CDR3 protein is CATSADRGDNSPLHF. The CDR3 DNA sequence: TGTGCCACCAGCGCGGACAGGGGCGATAATTCACCCCTCCACTTT.

The genes are TRBV7-6 and TRBJ2-2; a possible D gene is TRBD1 (7 bases). The CDR3 runs to 14 residues. The V gene's germline CDR1 is SGHVS and CDR2 FNYEAQ. V lost 1 base and J 7 bases, leaving 10 bases between the germline ends. In DNA form, the CDR3 reads TGTGCCAGCAGCTTAGTCCAGGGGGGCGGGGAGCTGTTTTTT. It specifies CASSLVQGGGELFF.

V is TRBV5-1 and J is TRBJ1-1; 10 bases agree with TRBD1. V was clipped by 3 bases and J by 0 bases; unmatched bases: 5. The germline V gene encodes CDR1 SGHRS and CDR2 YFSETQ. CDR3 length: 16 amino acids. CDR3 amino acids: CASSSGTGVMNTEAFF. The CDR3 coding sequence is TGCGCCAGCAGCTCCGGGACAGGGGTCATGAACACTGAAGCTTTCTTT.

This chain joins TRBV6-5 and TRBJ1-2; TRBD1 aligns across 9 bases. The CDR3 length is 14 residues. The V and J ends lost 4 bases and 5 bases, in that order; junction bases with no gene match: 5. Germline V gene lookup returns CDR1 MNHEY and CDR2 SVGAGI. DNA for the CDR3: TGTGCCAGCAGTTCTGGACAGGGGAGATATGGCTACACCTTC. It specifies CASSSGQGRYGYTF.

The chain employs TRBV7-9 and TRBJ2-6; D may be TRBD2 (7 bases). The CDR3 has 16 residues. Germline values: CDR1 SEHNR, CDR2 FQNEAQ (reference sequence). V gave up 11 bases and J gave up 0 bases, with 17 bases separating them. As DNA, the CDR3 is TGTGCCGCCCTTGGGGGGGCTGACTCTGGGGCCAACGTCCTGACTTTC. Translating it yields CAALGGADSGANVLTF.